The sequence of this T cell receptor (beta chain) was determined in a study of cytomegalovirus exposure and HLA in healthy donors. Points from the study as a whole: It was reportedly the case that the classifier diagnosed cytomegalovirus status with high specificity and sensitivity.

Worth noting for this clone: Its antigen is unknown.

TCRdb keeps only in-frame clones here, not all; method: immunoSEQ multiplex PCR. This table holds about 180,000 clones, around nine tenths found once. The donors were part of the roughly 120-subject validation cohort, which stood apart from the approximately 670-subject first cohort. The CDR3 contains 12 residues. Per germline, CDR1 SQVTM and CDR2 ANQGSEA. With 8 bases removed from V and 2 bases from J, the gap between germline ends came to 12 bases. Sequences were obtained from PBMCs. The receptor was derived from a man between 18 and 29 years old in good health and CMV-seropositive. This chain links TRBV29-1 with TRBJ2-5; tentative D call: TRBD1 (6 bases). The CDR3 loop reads CSTLRGQETQYF. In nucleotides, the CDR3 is TGCAGCACCCTCAGGGGACAAGAGACCCAGTACTTC.